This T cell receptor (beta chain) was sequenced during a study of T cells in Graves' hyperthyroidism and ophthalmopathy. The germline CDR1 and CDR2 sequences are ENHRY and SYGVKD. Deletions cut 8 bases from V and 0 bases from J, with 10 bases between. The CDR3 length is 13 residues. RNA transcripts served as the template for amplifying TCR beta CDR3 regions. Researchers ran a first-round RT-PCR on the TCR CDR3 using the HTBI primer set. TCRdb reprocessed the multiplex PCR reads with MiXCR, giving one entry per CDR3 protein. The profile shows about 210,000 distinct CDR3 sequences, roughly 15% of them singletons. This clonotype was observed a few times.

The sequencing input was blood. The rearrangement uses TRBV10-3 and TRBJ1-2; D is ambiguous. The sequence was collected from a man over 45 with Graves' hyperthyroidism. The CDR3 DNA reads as TGTGCCATCCGGACGGGAGCTAACTATGGCTACACCTTC. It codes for CAIRTGANYGYTF.